One sample yielded the 22 T cell receptor beta chains listed below, sequenced in a study of blood T cells in healthy people across ages. With a J-beta primer mix and a sample-barcoded 5' primer, a second PCR ran about 7 to 12 cycles. MiXCR was run by TCRdb on the 5' RACE reads, yielding one entry per CDR3 protein. The sample consists of some 760,000 distinct CDR3 sequences, around 25% of them appearing once. The data were also submitted as part of a second study, on T cells of mothers and their children.

Sequences were obtained from blood. The receptor source for this set is a boy younger than 18 in good health.

V gene TRBV12-3 or TRBV12-4 combines with J gene TRBJ1-5; tentative D call: TRBD1 (5 bases). This CDR3 is built from 12 residues. V dropped 6 bases and J dropped 6 bases, with 9 bases sitting between them. As DNA, the CDR3 is TGTGCCAGCAGGGAAGGGGTTCAGCCCCAGCATTTT. It specifies CASREGVQPQHF.

This clonotype was counted only a few times. V gene TRBV29-1 combines with J gene TRBJ2-2; 8 bases fit TRBD1. This CDR3 has 15 amino acids. V shed 2 bases, J shed 6 bases, and the junction held 8 bases outside the gene matches. The germline CDR1 and CDR2 sequences are SQVTM and ANQGSEA. CDR3: CSVEPQTGDPGELFF. The CDR3 nucleotides are TGCAGCGTTGAACCCCAGACAGGGGATCCCGGGGAGCTGTTTTTT.

The CDR3 region is CASSTEEGSGANVLTF. For the CDR3, the DNA is TGTGCCAGCAGCACGGAAGAGGGCTCTGGGGCCAACGTCCTGACTTTC. V is TRBV7-9 and J is TRBJ2-6; D possibly corresponds to TRBD2 (5 bases). Per germline, CDR1 SEHNR and CDR2 FQNEAQ (reference sequence). The CDR3 is made up of 16 amino acids. The V end was cut by 5 bases, the J end by 0 bases, with 11 bases between.

This clonotype has more than one count but fewer than ten. The gene calls are TRBV7-2 and TRBJ2-1; 10 bases are shared with TRBD2. Germline CDR1 is SGHTA and CDR2 is FQGNSA. The V and J ends lost 3 bases and 5 bases, in that order; junction bases with no gene match: 7. There are 16 residues in the CDR3. The CDR3 here is CASSLDSGRANNEQFF. CDR3 in DNA: TGTGCCAGCAGCTTGGACAGCGGGAGGGCCAACAATGAGCAGTTCTTC.

The chain uses TRBV3-1 and TRBJ1-4; D is unresolved. From germline, CDR1 is LGHDT and CDR2 YNNKEL (reference sequence). The CDR3 totals 14 residues. Trimming shortened V by 4 bases and J by 8 bases, and 14 bases separated the two germline ends. CDR3 loop: CASSLRVLEEKLFF. The CDR3 DNA reads TGTGCCAGCAGCCTACGGGTATTGGAAGAAAAACTGTTTTTT.

This clonotype showed up just a few times. V is TRBV7-9 and J is TRBJ2-5; D is uncertain. The CDR3 totals 16 residues. Germline V gene lookup returns CDR1 SEHNR and CDR2 FQNEAQ (reference sequence). V was clipped by 4 bases and J by 0 bases, with 15 bases between them. For the CDR3, the DNA is TGTGCCAGCAGCTCTTCCAGAGAACGGTACCAAGAGACCCAGTACTTC. Amino acids: CASSSSRERYQETQYF.

The chain is built from TRBV3-1 and TRBJ2-1; D perhaps matches TRBD2 (6 bases). The CDR3 loop spans 12 amino acids. Germline loops: CDR1 LGHDT, CDR2 YNNKEL (reference sequence). With 8 bases removed from V and 7 bases from J, the gap between germline ends came to 12 bases. The CDR3: CASRGTSNEQFF. In DNA, the CDR3 is TGTGCCAGCCGGGGGACTTCTAATGAGCAGTTCTTC.

This clonotype was observed a few times. The chain couples TRBV20-1 to TRBJ2-7, with 13 bases fitting TRBD2. The CDR3 length is 13 residues. CDR1 is DFQATT, CDR2 SNEGSKA, per germline (reference sequence). The junction had 10 bases not matched to a gene; V was cut back by 5 bases and J by 12 bases. Here the CDR3 DNA reads TGCAGTGCTGCCGTGACTAGCGGGAGGATGGGGTACTTC. This translates into CSAAVTSGRMGYF.

The gene calls are TRBV5-1 and TRBJ2-5; TRBD2 matches 11 bases. The end of the DNA aligns better with TRBJ2-1, so the J call may be wrong. The CDR3 loop spans 16 amino acids. Germline V CDR1 and CDR2: SGHRS, YFSETQ. This chain's CDR3 is CASSFGLAGVHNEQFF. CDR3 DNA sequence: TGCGCCAGCAGCTTCGGACTAGCGGGCGTCCACAATGAGCAGTTCTTC.

The chain employs TRBV20-1 and TRBJ2-1; 12 nucleotides agree with TRBD1. Germline CDR1 reads DFQATT; CDR2 reads SNEGSKA (reference sequence). V lost 4 bases, J lost 9 bases, and 10 bases stayed unmatched. CDR3 length: 15 amino acids. CDR3: CSANRDRGQHSEQFF. DNA of the CDR3: TGCAGTGCTAACCGGGACAGGGGGCAACACAGTGAGCAGTTCTTC.

In this sample, this clonotype turned up a few times. CDR3 sequence reads: CASSLSVGGNEKLFF. The CDR3 DNA follows: TGTGCCAGCAGCTTATCGGTCGGGGGGAATGAAAAACTGTTTTTT. This sequence joins TRBV7-2 and TRBJ1-4; TRBD1 might be the D (5 bases). Germline CDR1 is SGHTA and CDR2 is FQGNSA. This CDR3 has 15 amino acids. V lost 2 bases and J lost 5, with 12 bases in between.

This clonotype was detected a few times. The chain combines TRBV19 with TRBJ2-5; the D gene is possibly TRBD1 (5 bases). The last part of the DNA fits TRBJ2-1 better; the J call may be wrong. CDR3 size: 14 residues. CDR1 LNHDA and CDR2 SQIVND come from the germline V gene (reference sequence). CDR3 protein: CASSRQLPSNEQFF. The CDR3 DNA is TGTGCCAGTAGTAGACAGCTACCTAGTAATGAGCAGTTCTTC.

The V gene is TRBV5-1, the J gene TRBJ2-5; weak D call: TRBD2 (5 bases). The J call is in doubt because the DNA end fits TRBJ2-1 better. Germline V gives CDR1 SGHRS, CDR2 YFSETQ. The CDR3 extends over 15 amino acids. CDR3: CASSLLSSGYNEQFF. The CDR3 DNA follows: TGCGCCAGCAGCTTGTTATCGAGCGGTTACAATGAGCAGTTCTTC.

The gene calls are TRBV6-4 and TRBJ2-5; TRBD1 aligns across 9 bases. Gene TRBJ2-1 matches the end of the DNA better, so the J call may be wrong. Germline V CDR1 and CDR2: MRHNA, SNTAGT. CDR3 length: 16 residues. CDR3 loop: CASSDRWGQGPHEQFF. Written as DNA, the CDR3 is TGTGCCAGCAGTGACCGGTGGGGACAGGGACCGCATGAGCAGTTCTTC.

This clonotype was picked up a small number of times. The chain uses TRBV28 and TRBJ1-2; D not certain. The CDR3 spans 16 residues. The V gene lost 7 bases and the J gene lost 2 bases, with 20 bases spanning the gap. Germline V CDR1 and CDR2: MDHEN, SYDVKM. In DNA, the CDR3 is TGTGCCAGCACCAGAAGGACGGCAAATTGGAACTATGGCTACACCTTC. Protein sequence: CASTRRTANWNYGYTF.

On this clonotype: An end of the junction does not agree with germline; a read error may underlie this. This CDR3 is CSVTTGGHYEQYF. The CDR3 nucleotides read TGTAGCGTTACGACAGGGGGCCATTACGAGCAGTACTTC. The chain recombines TRBV29-1 with TRBJ2-7; 10 bases align to TRBD1. CDR1 SQVTM and CDR2 ANQGSEA come from the germline V gene. The length of the CDR3 is 13 residues.

The sample holds a few counts of this clonotype. In nucleotides, the CDR3 is TGTGCCAGCAGTGAAGAATCCAATGAGCAGTTCTTC. Its translation: CASSEESNEQFF. J is TRBJ2-1 and V is TRBV2; D is unresolved. CDR1 and CDR2 from the germline V gene are SNHLY and FYNNEI. V shed 1 base and J shed 6 bases, with 4 bases lying between them. The CDR3 runs to 12 residues.

This clonotype was observed once. The V and J genes are TRBV20-1 and TRBJ1-1; D call uncertain. Germline V lookup: CDR1 DFQATT, CDR2 SNEGSKA (reference sequence). CDR3 size: 13 residues. Trimming stripped 3 bases from V and 1 base from J, with 9 bases between. For the CDR3, the DNA is TGCAGTGCTAGTAACAGCCCGAACACTGAAGCTTTCTTT. Protein sequence: CSASNSPNTEAFF.

This chain links TRBV10-3 with TRBJ2-5; D gene uncertain. This CDR3 spans 11 amino acids. Trimming shortened V by 1 base and J by 11 bases, and 8 bases separated the two germline ends. Germline CDR1 reads ENHRY; CDR2 reads SYGVKD. The CDR3 sequence is CAISELAEQYF. The CDR3 bases are TGTGCCATCAGTGAGTTGGCGGAGCAGTACTTC.

V and J are TRBV2 and TRBJ2-1, with D maybe TRBD1 (6 bases). The CDR3 consists of 12 residues. Germline V gene data show CDR1 as SNHLY and CDR2 as FYNNEI. V dropped 6 bases and J dropped 10 bases, with 13 bases sitting between them. CDR3 loop: CASREWDIEQFF. The CDR3 DNA follows: TGTGCCAGCAGGGAATGGGACATAGAGCAGTTCTTC.

The CDR3 sequence is CASSPRVSTEAFF. The CDR3 nucleotides read TGTGCCAGCAGCCCGAGGGTTTCCACTGAAGCTTTCTTT. The chain is built from TRBV7-2 and TRBJ1-1; D uncertain. V lost 5 bases, J lost 4 bases, and 11 bases lay in between. This CDR3 has 13 residues. Germline values: CDR1 SGHTA, CDR2 FQGNSA.

V usage is TRBV20-1 and J usage is TRBJ1-3, with 12 bases matching TRBD1. V was clipped by 2 bases and J by 4 bases; unmatched bases: 6. Germline loops: CDR1 DFQATT, CDR2 SNEGSKA (reference sequence). The CDR3 has 16 amino acids. The CDR3 here is CSARNTGQGAGNTIYF. The CDR3 DNA reads TGCAGTGCTAGAAATACGGGACAGGGGGCCGGAAACACCATATATTTT.